These 24 T cell receptor beta chains originate from one sample sequenced in a study of T cell responses to AZD1222 COVID-19 vaccine. Profiling relied on immunoSEQ multiplex PCR, and the TCRdb table lists in-frame clones only, not all of them. In the table there are 150,000 to 200,000 clones, around 89% of which are singletons. Source: peripheral blood, taken 28 days after the second AZD1222 dose. These TCRs come from an adult who received the AZD1222 COVID-19 vaccine.

A few counts support this clone. The V call is TRBV4-3, the J call TRBJ2-2; no reliable D call. The germline gives CDR1 LGHNA, CDR2 YSLEER. Trimming left V 3 bases short and J 1 base short, with 9 bases between. This CDR3 is 15 amino acids long. CDR3 coding DNA: TGCGCCAGCAGCCAGAACTCCGTGAACACCGGGGAGCTGTTTTTT. It yields the protein CASSQNSVNTGELFF.

This chain connects TRBV6-5 to TRBJ1-4; D unclear. Trimming took 4 bases from V and 0 from J, leaving 9 bases between them. The germline V gene encodes CDR1 MNHEY and CDR2 SVGAGI. The CDR3 length is 15 residues. The DNA for the CDR3 is TGTGCCAGCAGTTCGGGAGGCGCAACTAATGAAAAACTGTTTTTT. Translated, it gives CASSSGGATNEKLFF.

This chain joins TRBV30 and TRBJ1-1; TRBD1 might be the D (6 bases). This CDR3 is built from 15 residues. V lost 0 bases and J 0 bases, leaving 11 bases between the germline ends. The germline gives CDR1 GTSNPN, CDR2 SVGIG (reference sequence). In DNA form, the CDR3 reads TGTGCCTGGAGTGTACGGGGGGGCGTGAACACTGAAGCTTTCTTT. Protein sequence: CAWSVRGGVNTEAFF.

The count of this clone is one. This chain connects TRBV4-2 to TRBJ2-7; D perhaps matches TRBD1 (5 bases). The CDR3 extends over 15 amino acids. V lost 1 base to trimming and J lost 6 bases, with 16 bases between them. CDR1 LGHNA and CDR2 YNFKEQ come from the germline V gene. The CDR3 nucleotides read TGTGCCAGCAGCCAAGGCCCAGGGTATAATCTCGAGCAGTACTTC. As protein: CASSQGPGYNLEQYF.

This clone occurred once. The V call is TRBV6-5, the J call TRBJ2-1; the match to TRBD2 covers 12 bases. V shed 4 bases and J 1 base; nucleotides not matched to a gene: 2. The germline V gene encodes CDR1 MNHEY and CDR2 SVGAGI. The CDR3 length is 16 residues. CDR3 region: CASSLTSGSSYNEQFF. The DNA for the CDR3 is TGTGCCAGCAGTTTGACTAGCGGGAGTTCCTACAATGAGCAGTTCTTC.

The gene calls are TRBV10-3 and TRBJ1-2, with D tentatively TRBD1 (5 bases). Germline lookup yields CDR1 ENHRY and CDR2 SYGVKD. The CDR3 is 12 residues long. With 7 bases removed from V and 7 bases from J, the gap between germline ends came to 13 bases. This chain's CDR3 is CAIKRGVFGYTF. The CDR3 DNA reads as TGTGCCATCAAAAGAGGGGTTTTTGGCTACACCTTC.

This clone was detected only a few times. The J gene is TRBJ1-5, the V gene TRBV28; D possibly corresponds to TRBD1 (6 bases). The CDR3 runs 14 residues. V was pared by 5 bases and J by 5 bases, with 13 bases between. Germline CDR1 reads MDHEN; CDR2 reads SYDVKM. The CDR3 DNA reads as TGTGCCAGCAGTATTTGGGGGGCCCATCAGCCCCAGCATTTT. Residues: CASSIWGAHQPQHF.

The genes are TRBV9 and TRBJ2-5; TRBD1 aligns across 12 bases. Germline CDR1 is SGDLS and CDR2 is YYNGEE. The CDR3 consists of 14 residues. V shed 4 bases and J 5 bases; nucleotides not matched to a gene: 3. Here the CDR3 DNA reads TGTGCCAGCAGCCGGGACAGGGGGCACGAGACCCAGTACTTC. Its translation is CASSRDRGHETQYF.

The chain combines TRBV10-2 with TRBJ2-1, with a tentative D call TRBD2 (6 bases). Between the trimmed V and J ends, which lost 3 bases and 0 bases, there was a span of 9 bases. Germline loops: CDR1 WSHSY, CDR2 SAAADI. There are 15 residues in the CDR3. The CDR3 nucleotides read TGCGCCAGCAGTGAATGGCGGGGCTCCTACAATGAGCAGTTCTTC. Its protein product is CASSEWRGSYNEQFF.

The gene calls are TRBV3-1 (or the pseudogene TRBV3-2) and TRBJ2-1; 13 bases agree with TRBD2. The germline gives CDR1 LGHDT, CDR2 YNNKEL (reference sequence). Germline trimming cut 3 bases from V and 9 bases from J; bases unmatched to any gene: 11. CDR3 length: 17 residues. The CDR3 DNA is TGTGCCAGCAGCCAGGGCTTTACTAGCGGGAGGGCCGTTGAGCAGTTCTTC. Protein: CASSQGFTSGRAVEQFF.

This clone was seen more than once but under ten times. The chain uses TRBV30 and TRBJ2-1; no clear D. The V and J ends lost 5 bases and 5 bases respectively, with 13 bases between them. Germline CDR1 is GTSNPN and CDR2 is SVGIG (reference sequence). CDR3 length equals 13 residues. CDR3 sequence: CAWAPGPNNEQFF. In nucleotides, the CDR3 is TGTGCCTGGGCCCCCGGGCCAAACAATGAGCAGTTCTTC. The entire variable domain, with the rest obtained from reference TRBV30 and TRBJ2-1, is as follows: SQTIHQWPATLVQPVGSPLSLECTVEGTSNPNLYWYRQAAGRGLQLLFYSVGIGQISSEVPQNLSASRPQDRQFILSSKKLLLSDSGFYLCAWAPGPNNEQFFGPGTRLTVL.

The J gene is TRBJ2-2, the V gene TRBV27, with D unresolved. The CDR3 spans 15 residues. Germline CDR1 MNHEY, CDR2 SMNVEV (reference sequence). Between the trimmed V and J ends, which lost 2 bases and 6 bases, there was a span of 13 bases. The CDR3 DNA sequence: TGTGCCAGCAGTTTAAGGCCGCAAAAATCCGGGGAGCTGTTTTTT. This gives the protein CASSLRPQKSGELFF.

J is TRBJ2-7 and V is TRBV7-8; 11 bases match TRBD2. CDR3 size: 17 residues. Trimming removed 5 bases from V and 4 bases from J; junction bases left unmatched: 13. From germline, CDR1 is SGHVS and CDR2 FQNEAQ. The DNA for the CDR3 is TGTGCCAGCAGCGAGCGATTAGCGGGAGGGCCTCGGTACGAGCAGTACTTC. It yields the protein CASSERLAGGPRYEQYF.

This clone came up once. CDR3 DNA: TGTGCCAGCAGTCCGACGGACAGAGGGGGGGGGACCCAGTACTTC. This sequence encodes CASSPTDRGGGTQYF. The chain uses TRBV6-1 and TRBJ2-5, with D possibly TRBD2 on 7 matching bases. The CDR3 covers 15 residues. Deletions cut 5 bases from V and 7 bases from J, with 20 bases between. CDR1 is MNHNS, CDR2 SASEGT, per germline.

This rearrangement joins TRBV30 to TRBJ1-3, with D possibly TRBD1 on 6 matching bases. CDR3 size: 15 residues. Per germline, CDR1 GTSNPN and CDR2 SVGIG (reference sequence). V lost 0 bases to trimming and J lost 8 bases, with 17 bases between them. The DNA for the CDR3 is TGTGCCTGGAGTGTAAGGTCAGGGGTTAGGGACACCATATATTTT. This sequence encodes CAWSVRSGVRDTIYF.

The chain links TRBV4-3 to TRBJ2-1; D may be TRBD1 (6 bases). Germline loops: CDR1 LGHNA, CDR2 YSLEER. The CDR3 consists of 13 residues. Trimming pared 5 bases from V and 6 bases from J, leaving 11 bases between. CDR3 sequence (DNA): TGCGCCAGCAGCTACCAGGGGATCAATGAGCAGTTCTTC. Protein sequence: CASSYQGINEQFF.

The chain joins TRBV7-9 to TRBJ1-1; D unresolved. Per the germline V gene, CDR1 is SEHNR and CDR2 is FQNEAQ (reference sequence). The V and J ends lost 1 base and 3 bases respectively, with 9 bases between them. This CDR3 has 14 residues. The CDR3 loop reads CASSLGTGHTEAFF. CDR3 nucleotide sequence: TGTGCCAGCAGCTTAGGGACGGGCCACACTGAAGCTTTCTTT. Full variable domain (rest looked up from reference TRBV7-9 and TRBJ1-1): DTGVSQNPRHKITKRGQNVTFRCDPISEHNRLYWYRQTLGQGPEFLTYFQNEAQLEKSRLLSDRFSAERPKGSFSTLEIQRTEQGDSAMYLCASSLGTGHTEAFFGQGTRLTVV.

The rearrangement links TRBV28 to TRBJ1-3; D is undetermined. The V and J ends lost 3 bases and 0 bases respectively, with 9 bases between them. The CDR3 has 15 residues. Germline V gives CDR1 MDHEN, CDR2 SYDVKM. CDR3 residues: CASSLGSPSGNTIYF. The CDR3 DNA is TGTGCCAGCAGTTTGGGCAGTCCCTCTGGAAACACCATATATTTT.

The table lists this clone with a count of one. The V and J genes are TRBV7-3 and TRBJ2-6; D is undetermined. CDR1 is SGHTA and CDR2 is FQGTGA in the germline V gene. Trimming removed 4 bases at V and 4 bases at J, with 8 bases between. The length of the CDR3 is 14 residues. The DNA for the CDR3 is TGTGCCAGCAGCTCCCAGGCCGGGGCCAACGTCCTGACTTTC. Its translation is CASSSQAGANVLTF.

CDR3 coding DNA: TGTGCCAGCAGTTCGCCCGGGACTAGTGCAGATACGCAGTATTTT. Its translation is CASSSPGTSADTQYF. The chain uses TRBV6-2 or TRBV6-3 and TRBJ2-3; TRBD2 agrees at 8 bases. With V trimmed by 4 bases and J by 4 bases, 7 bases remained unmatched. Germline V gives CDR1 MNHEY, CDR2 SVGEGT. This CDR3 contains 15 residues.

The chain is built from TRBV9 and TRBJ1-1; possibly TRBD1 for D (5 bases). This CDR3 comprises 14 residues. Between the trimmed V and J ends, which lost 3 bases and 1 base, there was a span of 10 bases. Germline loops: CDR1 SGDLS, CDR2 YYNGEE. The CDR3 loop reads CASSELTANTEAFF. CDR3 nucleotides: TGTGCCAGCAGCGAGTTGACAGCGAACACTGAAGCTTTCTTT.

This clone was observed once. CDR3 nucleotides: TGTGCCAGCAGCCAACAGGGAGCTGGGGCCAACGTCCTGACTTTC. It specifies CASSQQGAGANVLTF. The J gene is TRBJ2-6, the V gene TRBV4-2; perhaps D is TRBD1 or TRBD2 (5 bases each). V was trimmed by 2 bases and J by 2 bases, leaving 7 bases between them. Germline CDR1 LGHNA, CDR2 YNFKEQ. The CDR3 covers 15 residues.

This clone was seen a handful of times. CDR3 DNA: TGTGCCAGCAGGGCAGGACAGGGGGCTAGGAATTCACCCCTCCACTTT. It specifies CASRAGQGARNSPLHF. The chain links TRBV28 to TRBJ1-6; 11 bases map to TRBD1. The CDR3 length is 16 residues. With 6 bases clipped from V and 7 bases from J, the junction kept 8 bases outside the gene matches. CDR1 and CDR2 (germline): MDHEN, SYDVKM.

This clone appeared once. This chain joins TRBV9 and TRBJ2-1, with TRBD2 matching over 10 bases. There are 17 residues in the CDR3. V trimming: 0 bases; J trimming: 5 bases; junction bases outside the gene matches: 8. The germline V gene encodes CDR1 SGDLS and CDR2 YYNGEE. This CDR3 reads CASSVGLAGVSHNEQFF. CDR3 in DNA: TGTGCCAGCAGCGTAGGGCTAGCGGGAGTGTCACACAATGAGCAGTTCTTC.